Shown below are 10 T cell receptor beta chains from a single sample sequenced in a study of blood T cell repertoires in COVID-19. The method was immunoSEQ multiplex PCR; TCRdb's version includes in-frame clones alone and lacks a portion of them. This sample yields 350,000 to 450,000 clones, of which about 89% are seen a single time; roughly 0.9% belongs to the top ten. Sequencing used PBMCs or T cells enriched from blood (not recorded which). All receptors derive from a woman between 40 and 55 years old who had been exposed to COVID-19.

The CDR3 bases are TGCGCCAGCAGCTTAACAGGAGAGACCCAGTACTTC. Translated: CASSLTGETQYF. This chain uses TRBV5-1 with TRBJ2-5; the D gene is possibly TRBD1 (5 bases). There are 12 residues in the CDR3. V was trimmed by 2 bases and J by 4 bases, leaving 6 bases between them. Per the germline V gene, CDR1 is SGHRS and CDR2 is YFSETQ.

The chain recombines TRBV19 with TRBJ2-1, with 7 bases identical to TRBD2. The V segment lost 3 bases and the J segment 6 bases; nucleotides outside the gene matches: 8. Per the germline V gene, CDR1 is LNHDA and CDR2 is SQIVND (reference sequence). The CDR3 is made up of 15 amino acids. In DNA, the CDR3 is TGTGCCAGTAGTATTTCCAGCGGGGAGGTCAATGAGCAGTTCTTC. As protein: CASSISSGEVNEQFF. The full variable domain, its missing parts supplied by reference TRBV19 and TRBJ2-1, is DGGITQSPKYLFRKEGQNVTLSCEQNLNHDAMYWYRQDPGQGLRLIYYSQIVNDFQKGDIAEGYSVSREKKESFPLTVTSAQKNPTAFYLCASSISSGEVNEQFFGPGTRLTVL.

The V and J genes are TRBV11-3 and TRBJ1-3; no clear D gene. This CDR3 has 15 residues. Germline assignment: CDR1 SGHNT and CDR2 YENEEA. With 5 bases removed from V and 0 bases from J, the gap between germline ends came to 11 bases. CDR3 sequence: CASSPGDTSGNTIYF. CDR3 DNA: TGTGCCAGCAGCCCCGGTGACACCTCTGGAAACACCATATATTTT.

The V call is TRBV5-1, the J call TRBJ2-3; 10 bases map to TRBD2. The CDR3 contains 16 residues. CDR1 SGHRS and CDR2 YFSETQ come from the germline V gene. J lost 3 bases, V lost 0 bases, and 4 bases had no gene match. The CDR3 loop is CASSLGAGGLTDTQYF. The CDR3 bases are TGCGCCAGCAGCTTGGGAGCGGGAGGGCTAACAGATACGCAGTATTTT.

V usage is TRBV18 and J usage is TRBJ1-1; weak D call: TRBD1 (6 bases). The CDR3 contains 18 residues. Trimming removed 3 bases at V and 3 bases at J, with 23 bases between. Germline CDR1 is KGHSH and CDR2 is LQKENI. In nucleotides, the CDR3 is TGTGCCAGCTCACCTGCAGGACAGAAAAAGAGGGGTGACACTGAAGCTTTCTTT. As protein: CASSPAGQKKRGDTEAFF.

The chain's CDR3 is CASSPGRWRGQETQYF. CDR3 bases: TGCGCCAGCAGCCCCGGTCGTTGGCGGGGACAAGAGACCCAGTACTTC. The chain carries TRBV5-1 and TRBJ2-5; a possible D gene is TRBD2 (6 bases). CDR1 is SGHRS and CDR2 is YFSETQ in the germline V gene. The CDR3 covers 16 residues. Between the trimmed V and J ends, which lost 4 bases and 2 bases, there was a span of 18 bases.

V usage is TRBV7-2 and J usage is TRBJ1-2, with 9 positions matching TRBD1. The CDR3 consists of 18 residues. V lost 1 base, J lost 2 bases, and 11 bases stayed unmatched. Germline V gene lookup returns CDR1 SGHTA and CDR2 FQGNSA. The CDR3, as DNA: TGTGCCAGCAGCTTAGTATTGGGGACAGGGCCCCTAAACTATGGCTACACCTTC. Translation: CASSLVLGTGPLNYGYTF.

The chain combines TRBV7-8 with TRBJ2-3; TRBD2 might be the D (6 bases). CDR1 and CDR2 (germline): SGHVS, FQNEAQ. This CDR3 is 13 amino acids long. The CDR3 sequence is CASEGPRTDTQYF. The CDR3 nucleotides read TGTGCGTCGGAGGGACCTCGCACAGATACGCAGTATTTT.

This chain joins TRBV5-1 and TRBJ2-1; D possibly corresponds to TRBD2 (7 bases). Germline values: CDR1 SGHRS, CDR2 YFSETQ. This CDR3 has 12 amino acids. V was shortened by 7 bases and J by 8 bases, with 13 bases between the two germline ends. The CDR3 DNA sequence: TGCGCCAGCGGGGGGGCCTCGGATGAGCAGTTCTTC. Translated: CASGGASDEQFF.

The V call is TRBV9, the J call TRBJ1-5; D unclear. The CDR3 covers 13 residues. Trimming stripped 3 bases from V and 9 bases from J, with 13 bases between. CDR1 and CDR2 from the germline V gene are SGDLS and YYNGEE. Written as DNA, the CDR3 is TGTGCCAGCAGCGCTCAAGACCGCGGGCCCCAGCATTTT. Translated: CASSAQDRGPQHF.